The 15 T cell receptor beta chains listed next were all sequenced from one sample in a study of T cells in Graves' hyperthyroidism and ophthalmopathy. Researchers amplified the TCR beta CDR3 regions from RNA transcripts. The HTBI primer set served for first-round RT-PCR of the TCR CDR3. MiXCR, run by TCRdb on the multiplex PCR reads, gives a single entry per CDR3 protein. In the table there are 500,000 to 650,000 distinct CDR3 sequences, 15% to 20% of which are singletons. Sample: blood. These receptors all come from a middle-aged man with Graves' ophthalmopathy.

This clonotype was observed a handful of times. V is TRBV20-1 and J is TRBJ2-1; D gene ambiguous. Trimming cost V 0 bases and J 0 bases, with 9 bases left between them. The CDR3 totals 15 residues. CDR1 and CDR2 from the germline V gene are DFQATT and SNEGSKA (reference sequence). CDR3: CSAREPSNSYNEQFF. CDR3 DNA: TGCAGTGCTAGAGAGCCGTCGAACTCCTACAATGAGCAGTTCTTC.

The chain uses TRBV7-9 and TRBJ2-7; 10 positions agree with TRBD2. This CDR3 is built from 16 residues. Germline CDR1 SEHNR, CDR2 FQNEAQ (reference sequence). V was pared by 6 bases and J by 0 bases, with 8 bases of the junction left unmatched. Here the CDR3 reads CASSRLAGLSSYEQYF. CDR3 DNA: TGTGCCAGCAGTCGACTAGCGGGCCTAAGCTCCTACGAGCAGTACTTC.

The chain joins TRBV28 to TRBJ1-2; no reliable D call. The CDR3 covers 12 residues. Looked up from germline, CDR1 is MDHEN and CDR2 is SYDVKM. V lost 0 bases and J lost 7, with 6 bases in between. CDR3 amino acids: CASSLWRVGYTF. The CDR3 DNA is TGTGCCAGCAGTTTATGGAGGGTTGGCTACACCTTC.

This clonotype showed up just a few times. The chain couples TRBV28 to TRBJ1-1; perhaps TRBD1 as D (6 bases). V dropped 4 bases and J dropped 6 bases, with 9 bases sitting between them. Germline assignment: CDR1 MDHEN and CDR2 SYDVKM. The CDR3 spans 12 residues. The CDR3: CASSSQGPEAFF. In DNA, the CDR3 is TGTGCCAGCAGTTCACAGGGTCCTGAAGCTTTCTTT.

In its sample, this clonotype was seen a few times. The CDR3 DNA sequence: TGTGCCAGCAGTTTAACCCCCCCCGCCAGGAGACAAGAGACCCAGTACTTC. Translated: CASSLTPPARRQETQYF. The chain combines TRBV27 with TRBJ2-5, with D uncertain. The germline gives CDR1 MNHEY, CDR2 SMNVEV (reference sequence). The V and J ends lost 2 bases and 2 bases respectively, with 18 bases between them. CDR3 length: 17 residues.

In its sample, this clonotype was seen many times. V is TRBV20-1 and J is TRBJ2-7, with TRBD1 matching 9 bases. V dropped 6 bases and J dropped 1; count of bases not matched to a gene: 7. This CDR3 is 14 amino acids long. CDR1 and CDR2 (germline): DFQATT, SNEGSKA (reference sequence). The CDR3 DNA is TGCAGTGCCTCACAGGACAGGGGATCCTACGAGCAGTACTTC. The encoded protein is CSASQDRGSYEQYF.

The chain carries TRBV29-1 and TRBJ2-7, with a tentative D call TRBD2 (6 bases). The CDR3 is 13 residues long. The V gene's germline CDR1 is SQVTM and CDR2 ANQGSEA. V was shortened by 4 bases and J by 7 bases, with 17 bases between the two germline ends. Here the CDR3 DNA reads TGCAGCGTTGGAGGGCTAGCGAGCAGTGAGCAGTACTTC. Its protein product is CSVGGLASSEQYF.

The V gene is TRBV20-1, the J gene TRBJ2-1; TRBD1 is a possible D gene (6 bases). Germline V gives CDR1 DFQATT, CDR2 SNEGSKA (reference sequence). This CDR3 has 14 residues. V gave up 1 base and J gave up 6 bases, with 13 bases separating them. The CDR3 reads CSARAPGVGNEQFF. CDR3 sequence (DNA): TGCAGTGCTAGAGCCCCAGGGGTGGGCAATGAGCAGTTCTTC.

This clonotype was seen a few times. The rearrangement joins TRBV20-1 to TRBJ2-6; TRBD2 is a possible D gene (7 bases). Deletions cut 4 bases from V and 2 bases from J, with 15 bases between. The CDR3 loop spans 16 amino acids. Germline V CDR1 and CDR2: DFQATT, SNEGSKA (reference sequence). The chain's CDR3 is CSATGEGGAGANVLTF. The CDR3 bases are TGCAGTGCTACCGGAGAAGGGGGGGCTGGGGCCAACGTCCTGACTTTC.

The table lists this clonotype with a few counts. The chain employs TRBV9 and TRBJ1-5; 8 bases align to TRBD1. Germline V lookup: CDR1 SGDLS, CDR2 YYNGEE. The V gene end was trimmed by 3 bases and the J gene end by 4 bases; junction bases not matched to a gene: 9. The CDR3 is 16 amino acids. CDR3 protein: CASSAGAGTGNQPQHF. The CDR3 DNA sequence: TGTGCCAGCAGCGCAGGGGCCGGGACAGGAAATCAGCCCCAGCATTTT.

This clonotype was found many times. The genes are TRBV7-6 and TRBJ2-1; 7 bases align to TRBD2. The CDR3 runs to 17 residues. Trimming cost V 2 bases and J 9 bases; bases outside gene matches: 16. Germline CDR1 and CDR2: SGHVS and FNYEAQ. The CDR3 DNA reads as TGTGCCAGCAGCTTAACGAGCTCTCGGACGGGAGGTAGTGAGCAGTTCTTC. This encodes CASSLTSSRTGGSEQFF.

This clonotype appeared a few times. The J gene is TRBJ2-7, the V gene TRBV2; D might be TRBD1 (5 bases). This CDR3 is built from 14 residues. Germline assignment: CDR1 SNHLY and CDR2 FYNNEI. V shed 6 bases and J shed 7 bases, with 19 bases lying between them. This CDR3 reads CASSLLHFQGEQYF. As DNA, the CDR3 is TGTGCCAGCAGCCTACTACACTTCCAGGGAGAGCAGTACTTC.

V gene TRBV7-2 combines with J gene TRBJ2-5; no clear D. This CDR3 contains 15 residues. CDR1 SGHTA and CDR2 FQGNSA come from the germline V gene. V was trimmed by 1 base and J by 3 bases, leaving 12 bases between them. DNA for the CDR3: TGTGCCAGCAGCTTAGGGGCTTGGGCGAAAGAGACCCAGTACTTC. Its protein is CASSLGAWAKETQYF.

This clonotype has at least ten counts. CDR3 amino acids: CASSPPGSRGNTEAFF. The CDR3 DNA reads as TGTGCCAGCAGCCCGCCGGGGTCTAGAGGGAACACTGAAGCTTTCTTT. The chain employs TRBV7-2 and TRBJ1-1; D remains unclear. Germline values: CDR1 SGHTA, CDR2 FQGNSA. V shed 5 bases and J shed 1 base, with 17 bases lying between them. The CDR3 covers 16 residues.

Many counts were recorded for this clonotype. The chain is built from TRBV9 and TRBJ1-6; D is uncertain. The germline V gene encodes CDR1 SGDLS and CDR2 YYNGEE. The CDR3 loop spans 14 amino acids. V was pared by 3 bases and J by 3 bases, with 7 bases between. This CDR3 is CASSAGFYNSPLHF. The CDR3 nucleotides read TGTGCCAGCAGCGCGGGGTTCTATAATTCACCCCTCCACTTT.